This entry lists 9 T cell receptor beta chains sequenced from one sample in a study of T cell repertoires in enteric fever. TCRdb reprocessed the reads with MiXCR, giving one entry per CDR3 protein. This sample carries about 1,500 distinct CDR3 sequences, under 40% of them seen once, and the ten largest clones take approximately 19%. Input material: CCR7- CD38- CD4+ T cells from PBMCs. These receptors were collected from a human donor with Salmonella enteric fever, either typhoid or paratyphoid (not recorded which).

V is TRBV7-7 and J is TRBJ2-1; possible D gene TRBD1, 5 bases. V lost 5 bases to trimming and J lost 5 bases, with 10 bases between them. Germline CDR1 SSHAT, CDR2 FNYEAQ (reference sequence). The CDR3 length is 13 residues. CDR3 in amino acids: CASSRDRNNEQFF. The CDR3 region has the DNA TGTGCCAGCAGCAGAGACAGAAACAATGAGCAGTTCTTC.

This clonotype was counted between two and nine times. The chain combines TRBV7-2 with TRBJ1-2; D is ambiguous. This CDR3 comprises 14 residues. Deletions cut 0 bases from V and 0 bases from J, with 5 bases between. Germline assignment: CDR1 SGHTA and CDR2 FQGNSA. The chain's CDR3 is CASSLARSNYGYTF. The CDR3 nucleotides are TGTGCCAGCAGCTTAGCCAGGTCTAACTATGGCTACACCTTC.

The V gene is TRBV2, the J gene TRBJ2-1, with a possible D match to TRBD1 (5 bases). Deletions cut 5 bases from V and 7 bases from J, with 15 bases between. Germline CDR1 is SNHLY and CDR2 is FYNNEI. The CDR3 covers 14 residues. The CDR3 DNA sequence: TGTGCCAGCAGTTTAGGGGTCCTTGGGAATGAGCAGTTCTTC. It codes for CASSLGVLGNEQFF.

This clonotype is judged medium-sized (0.01 to 0.1%). The chain combines TRBV5-1 with TRBJ2-2, with D perhaps given as TRBD1 or TRBD2 (5 bases each). Germline loops: CDR1 SGHRS, CDR2 YFSETQ. Trimming stripped 4 bases from V and 5 bases from J, with 15 bases between. The CDR3 loop spans 15 amino acids. CDR3 amino acids: CASSQQASGTGELFF. The CDR3 DNA follows: TGCGCCAGCAGCCAACAGGCCTCGGGGACCGGGGAGCTGTTTTTT.

Only a few counts were recorded for this clonotype. The chain recombines TRBV7-8 with TRBJ2-2, with D hard to call. CDR1 and CDR2 from the germline V gene are SGHVS and FQNEAQ. This CDR3 region has 13 residues. Trimming took 4 bases from V and 1 from J, leaving 4 bases between them. CDR3: CASSSVNTGELFF. The CDR3 DNA sequence: TGTGCCAGCAGCTCAGTGAACACCGGGGAGCTGTTTTTT. The full variable domain, with the rest looked up from reference TRBV7-8 and TRBJ2-2, is GAGVSQSPRYKVAKRGQDVALRCDPISGHVSLFWYQQALGQGPEFLTYFQNEAQLDKSGLPSDRFFAERPEGSVSTLKIQRTQQEDSAVYLCASSSVNTGELFFGEGSRLTVL.

This clonotype was picked up one time. The rearrangement links TRBV30 to TRBJ1-1; 7 bases agree with TRBD1. Germline CDR1 and CDR2: GTSNPN and SVGIG (reference sequence). Trimming took 6 bases from V and 0 from J; bases not matched to a gene: 4. This CDR3 has 13 amino acids. CDR3 in DNA: TGTGCCTGTGGGGGACAGATGAACACTGAAGCTTTCTTT. It encodes CACGGQMNTEAFF.

This chain connects TRBV5-1 to TRBJ1-6; TRBD1 matches at 7 bases. The V gene's germline CDR1 is SGHRS and CDR2 YFSETQ. V dropped 0 bases and J dropped 7; count of bases not matched to a gene: 4. The CDR3 sequence is 15 residues long. This CDR3 reads CASSLGGTDNSPLHF. CDR3 coding DNA: TGCGCCAGCAGCTTGGGGGGGACAGACAATTCACCCCTCCACTTT. Supplemented by reference TRBV5-1 and TRBJ1-6, the full variable domain reads KAGVTQTPRYLIKTRGQQVTLSCSPISGHRSVSWYQQTPGQGLQFLFEYFSETQRNKGNFPGRFSGRQFSNSRSEMNVSTLELGDSALYLCASSLGGTDNSPLHFGNGTRLTVT.

In its sample, this clonotype is hyperexpanded (1% or more). V is TRBV5-1 and J is TRBJ2-1; D not certain. The germline gives CDR1 SGHRS, CDR2 YFSETQ. The CDR3 is 14 amino acids. The V end was cut by 1 base, the J end by 3 bases, with 8 bases between. The CDR3: CASSLYSSYNEQFF. The CDR3, as DNA: TGCGCCAGCAGCTTGTATTCCAGCTACAATGAGCAGTTCTTC.

The rearrangement joins TRBV21-1 to TRBJ2-3; the table's D call of TRBD2 was not tested on the DNA. TRBV21-1 is classified as a pseudogene. The CDR3 is made up of 19 amino acids. Here the CDR3 reads CASSKGTGLAGVESDTQYF. The DNA for the CDR3 is TGTGCCAGCAGCAAAGGGACCGGACTAGCGGGAGTTGAATCAGATACGCAGTATTTT.